The 17 T cell receptor beta chains below all came from one sample that was sequenced in a study of T cell responses to AZD1222 COVID-19 vaccine. The repertoire was sequenced with immunoSEQ multiplex PCR; TCRdb's copy has only in-frame clones and lacks some. The repertoire holds 90,000 to 150,000 clones, with 75% to 95% as singletons. The material sequenced was peripheral blood, taken 28 days after the second dose of the MenACWY control vaccine. Source of these receptors: an adult who received the MenACWY meningococcal vaccine as a control.

V and J are TRBV4-2 and TRBJ2-5, with 13 bases identical to TRBD2. CDR1 and CDR2 (germline): LGHNA, YNFKEQ. V lost 4 bases, J lost 4 bases, and 12 bases stayed unmatched. The CDR3 has 18 amino acids. DNA for the CDR3: TGTGCCAGCAGCCTTAGGACTAGCGGGAGTTCGGGGGGAGAGACCCAGTACTTC. It yields the protein CASSLRTSGSSGGETQYF.

The V and J genes are TRBV29-1 and TRBJ2-3; D gene unclear. The V and J ends lost 8 bases and 0 bases respectively, with 21 bases between them. CDR1 SQVTM and CDR2 ANQGSEA come from the germline V gene. CDR3 length equals 16 residues. Here the CDR3 reads CSLDPLDVWSTDTQYF. CDR3 nucleotides: TGCAGCTTAGACCCCCTGGACGTGTGGAGCACAGATACGCAGTATTTT.

The chain joins TRBV5-4 to TRBJ2-5; D remains ambiguous. V gave up 3 bases and J gave up 3 bases, with 12 bases separating them. The CDR3 spans 14 residues. Germline V gene sequence: CDR1 SGHNT, CDR2 YYREEE (reference sequence). The CDR3 DNA is TGTGCCAGCAGCTCGGTTGGTAGGGAAGAGACCCAGTACTTC. It codes for CASSSVGREETQYF.

This rearrangement joins TRBV6-2 or TRBV6-3 to TRBJ2-7; 7 nucleotides line up with TRBD1. V lost 2 bases to trimming and J lost 0 bases; unmatched junction nucleotides: 4. Germline V lookup: CDR1 MNHEY, CDR2 SVGEGT. The CDR3 is made up of 15 amino acids. The CDR3, as DNA: TGTGCCAGCAGTTACGGCAGGGACAGCTCCTACGAGCAGTACGTC. Its translation: CASSYGRDSSYEQYV.

The chain recombines TRBV12-3 or TRBV12-4 with TRBJ1-2, with 8 nucleotides matching TRBD1. J was trimmed by 7 bases and V by 3 bases; bases with no gene match: 4. There are 13 residues in the CDR3. The CDR3 nucleotides are TGTGCCAGCAGTTTGGACAGGGCGAGTGGCTACACCTTC. Translated, it gives CASSLDRASGYTF.

The genes are TRBV30 and TRBJ1-2, with a possible D match to TRBD1 (5 bases). The germline V and J ends were trimmed by 6 bases and 4 bases, with 18 bases remaining between them. The germline CDR1 and CDR2 sequences are GTSNPN and SVGIG (reference sequence). The CDR3 totals 14 residues. CDR3 sequence reads: CACPWGRARYGYTF. The CDR3 DNA reads as TGTGCCTGTCCTTGGGGCCGGGCCCGCTATGGCTACACCTTC. Full variable domain (missing parts from reference TRBV30 and TRBJ1-2): SQTIHQWPATLVQPVGSPLSLECTVEGTSNPNLYWYRQAAGRGLQLLFYSVGIGQISSEVPQNLSASRPQDRQFILSSKKLLLSDSGFYLCACPWGRARYGYTFGSGTRLTVV.

V gene TRBV27 combines with J gene TRBJ2-2; D is unresolved. The germline gives CDR1 MNHEY, CDR2 SMNVEV (reference sequence). CDR3 length: 12 amino acids. V gave up 1 base and J gave up 6 bases, with 3 bases separating them. Here the CDR3 DNA reads TGTGCCAGCAGTTTATTATCCGGGGAGCTGTTTTTT. Amino acid sequence: CASSLLSGELFF.

This rearrangement joins TRBV12-3 or TRBV12-4 to TRBJ2-1, with a weak D call TRBD1 (5 bases). The length of the CDR3 is 12 residues. V lost 1 base, J lost 9 bases, and 7 bases lay in between. Here the CDR3 DNA reads TGTGCCAGCAGTTTAGAGCAGGGTGAGCAGTTCTTC. Its protein is CASSLEQGEQFF.

This clone has just one count. J is TRBJ2-1 and V is TRBV5-1; 9 nucleotides match TRBD1. J gave up 7 bases and V 0 bases, and 8 bases lay outside the gene matches. This CDR3 has 16 amino acids. Germline CDR1 is SGHRS and CDR2 is YFSETQ. CDR3 nucleotides: TGCGCCAGCAGCTTGGTCGGGACAGGGAATTCAAATGAGCAGTTCTTC. It is translated as CASSLVGTGNSNEQFF.

This chain connects TRBV12-3 or TRBV12-4 to TRBJ2-7, with D unclear. The CDR3 contains 12 residues. The germline V and J ends were trimmed by 3 bases and 7 bases, with 10 bases remaining between them. The CDR3 sequence is CASSFGLSEQYF. The CDR3 region has the DNA TGTGCCAGCAGTTTCGGTCTGAGTGAGCAGTACTTC.

The gene calls are TRBV29-1 and TRBJ2-1, with D possibly matching TRBD2 (6 bases). The CDR3 sequence is 14 residues long. Germline CDR1 is SQVTM and CDR2 is ANQGSEA. V shed 4 bases and J shed 4 bases, with 14 bases lying between them. The CDR3 sequence: CSVALLAEYNEQFF. In DNA form, the CDR3 reads TGCAGCGTTGCTTTGTTAGCGGAATACAATGAGCAGTTCTTC.

The chain recombines TRBV4-1 with TRBJ2-1; no firm D call. Trimming pared 3 bases from V and 7 bases from J, leaving 10 bases between. The germline V gene encodes CDR1 MGHRA and CDR2 YSYEKL. The CDR3 covers 13 residues. The DNA of the CDR3 is TGCGCCAGCAGCCATTCAAGGGTGAATGAGCAGTTCTTC. It translates to CASSHSRVNEQFF.

The J gene is TRBJ2-7, the V gene TRBV5-1; 16 nucleotides line up with TRBD2. The J segment lost 0 bases and the V segment lost 3 bases, leaving 9 bases of the junction unmatched. There are 19 residues in the CDR3. Germline-derived CDR1 and CDR2 are SGHRS and YFSETQ. The CDR3, as DNA: TGCGCCAGCAGCTCAAGGCCGGGACTAGCGGGGGGGATCTCCTACGAGCAGTACGTC. Residues: CASSSRPGLAGGISYEQYV.

The V call is TRBV6-5, the J call TRBJ1-1, with D possibly being TRBD1 (6 bases). This CDR3 region has 14 residues. Germline V gene sequence: CDR1 MNHEY, CDR2 SVGAGI. V was shortened by 6 bases and J by 4 bases, with 15 bases between the two germline ends. The CDR3 DNA follows: TGTGCCAGCAGCCGAACCAGGGGCGTCACTGAAGCTTTCTTT. Residues: CASSRTRGVTEAFF.

This clone was counted a few times. The chain carries TRBV5-5 and TRBJ2-5, with 10 bases fitting TRBD1. CDR1 is SGHKS, CDR2 YYEKEE, per germline (reference sequence). Germline trimming cut 4 bases from V and 7 bases from J; bases unmatched to any gene: 13. There are 16 residues in the CDR3. CDR3 sequence (DNA): TGTGCCAGCAGCATATTCCCGGGACAGGGGATGGGGACCCAGTACTTC. Its translation: CASSIFPGQGMGTQYF.

This chain joins TRBV2 and TRBJ2-6; no clear D. This CDR3 has 20 residues. V lost 0 bases, J lost 0 bases, and 18 bases lay in between. Per the germline V gene, CDR1 is SNHLY and CDR2 is FYNNEI. The CDR3 loop is CASSEALWALSLSGANVLTF. The CDR3 nucleotides are TGTGCCAGCAGTGAAGCGCTCTGGGCCCTCTCCCTCTCTGGGGCCAACGTCCTGACTTTC.

The chain is built from TRBV9 and TRBJ1-1, with TRBD1 matching over 10 bases. Germline V gene lookup returns CDR1 SGDLS and CDR2 YYNGEE. V gave up 4 bases and J gave up 3 bases; unmatched junction bases: 3. The CDR3 has 14 residues. The CDR3, as DNA: TGTGCCAGCAGCACCGGGACAGGGGACACTGAAGCTTTCTTT. Protein sequence: CASSTGTGDTEAFF.